This TCR beta chain is from a study of T cell responses to AZD1222 COVID-19 vaccine. Points on this clone: The target antigen is unknown.

Regarding the study as a whole: The sample set comprised mostly white British donors with more females, and clonal diversity was possibly underestimated. In the spike-specific TCR repertoire, nearly half reportedly target unmutated variant regions. Across the whole spike, CD4 TCRs peaked at regions 160-218 and 743-854.

Sequencing was performed with immunoSEQ multiplex PCR; in TCRdb, only in-frame clones are kept and a portion is missing. The sample carries under 200,000 clones, almost 90% recorded once. This CDR3 comprises 16 residues. The J segment lost 2 bases and the V segment lost 3 bases, leaving 8 bases of the junction unmatched. The germline gives CDR1 SGDLS, CDR2 YYNGEE. The receptor was isolated from an adult in good health. Sequenced here: peripheral blood, sampled on day 0 of AZD1222 vaccination. V gene TRBV9 combines with J gene TRBJ2-3; TRBD2 agrees at 8 bases. The CDR3 is CASSELAELFTDTQYF. The DNA of the CDR3 is TGTGCCAGCAGCGAACTAGCGGAACTGTTCACAGATACGCAGTATTTT.